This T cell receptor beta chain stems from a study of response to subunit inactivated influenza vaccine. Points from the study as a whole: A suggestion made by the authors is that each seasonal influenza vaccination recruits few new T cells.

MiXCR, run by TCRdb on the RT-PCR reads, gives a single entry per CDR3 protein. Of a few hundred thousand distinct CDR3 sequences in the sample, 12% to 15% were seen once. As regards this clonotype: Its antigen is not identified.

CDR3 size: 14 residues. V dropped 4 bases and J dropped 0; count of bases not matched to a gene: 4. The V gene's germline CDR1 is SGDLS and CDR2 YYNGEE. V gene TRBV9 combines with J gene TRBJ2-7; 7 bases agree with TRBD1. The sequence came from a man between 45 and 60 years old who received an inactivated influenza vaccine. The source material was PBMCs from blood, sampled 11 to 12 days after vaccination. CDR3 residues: CASSMGTVSYEQYF. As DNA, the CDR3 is TGTGCCAGCAGCATGGGGACAGTCTCCTACGAGCAGTACTTC.